Each of the 21 T cell receptor beta chains below was sequenced from the same sample in a study of cytomegalovirus exposure and HLA in healthy donors. Primers: 60 Vbeta forward and 13 Jbeta reverse. Produced via immunoSEQ multiplex PCR; TCRdb's table is partial and in-frame only. The sample carries about 150,000 clones, around 66% recorded once. Sequenced material: PBMCs. Receptors originate from a woman aged 55-69 years in good health and CMV-seronegative.

The rearrangement uses TRBV18 and TRBJ2-1, with 8 positions matching TRBD2. The CDR3 is 16 amino acids. After removal of 0 bases from V and 7 bases from J, the junction contained 8 bases not matched to a gene. CDR1 is KGHSH and CDR2 is LQKENI in the germline V gene. Here the CDR3 DNA reads TGTGCCAGCTCACCACCGGGGGGTAGCGGGGTTAATGAGCAGTTCTTC. This encodes CASSPPGGSGVNEQFF.

The chain employs TRBV7-2 and TRBJ2-6; 9 positions agree with TRBD2. This CDR3 is built from 19 residues. Germline V gives CDR1 SGHTA, CDR2 FQGNSA. The junction had 7 bases not matched to a gene; V was cut back by 1 base and J by 0 bases. The CDR3 nucleotides read TGTGCCAGCAGCTTAGTCGGTAGCGGGGGTCCCTCTGGGGCCAACGTCCTGACTTTC. Its translation: CASSLVGSGGPSGANVLTF. The full variable domain, completed using reference TRBV7-2 and TRBJ2-6, is GAGVSQSPSNKVTEKGKDVELRCDPISGHTALYWYRQSLGQGLEFLIYFQGNSAPDKSGLPSDRFSAERTGGSVSTLTIQRTQQEDSAVYLCASSLVGSGGPSGANVLTFGAGSRLTVL.

V gene TRBV7-9 combines with J gene TRBJ2-5, with 11 nucleotides matching TRBD1. The J call may be wrong; the DNA end is better matched by TRBJ2-7. Germline CDR1 is SEHNR and CDR2 is FQNEAQ (reference sequence). This CDR3 is built from 16 residues. CDR3 loop: CASSLGTGGLSGEQYF. In DNA form, the CDR3 reads TGTGCCAGCAGCTTAGGGACAGGGGGCCTTTCAGGCGAGCAGTACTTC.

The chain is built from TRBV27 and TRBJ2-3, with TRBD2 as a possible D gene (8 bases). The V gene's germline CDR1 is MNHEY and CDR2 SMNVEV (reference sequence). The CDR3 runs 16 residues. V lost 6 bases to trimming and J lost 4 bases, with 20 bases between them. CDR3 region: CASRTLAGQIADTQYF. CDR3 DNA: TGTGCCAGCAGAACTTTAGCGGGACAGATAGCAGATACGCAGTATTTT.

The V gene is TRBV18, the J gene TRBJ1-4, with D tentatively TRBD1 (6 bases). The germline V gene encodes CDR1 KGHSH and CDR2 LQKENI. With 8 bases removed from V and 0 bases from J, the gap between germline ends came to 13 bases. There are 15 residues in the CDR3. CDR3: CASTTWTATNEKLFF. CDR3 DNA: TGTGCCAGCACGACGTGGACAGCAACTAATGAAAAACTGTTTTTT.

This clone was counted between two and nine times. The chain uses TRBV4-3 and TRBJ2-2; TRBD1 might be the D (5 bases). Trimming cost V 4 bases and J 6 bases, with 18 bases left between them. Germline CDR1 is LGHNA and CDR2 is YSLEER. The CDR3 length is 16 residues. The CDR3 reads CASSPTQLDSPGELFF. The CDR3 nucleotides read TGCGCCAGCAGCCCGACCCAACTTGACAGTCCCGGGGAGCTGTTTTTT.

By sample share, this clone is medium-sized. This chain joins TRBV10-3 and TRBJ1-2; no clear D. The ends were cut back, 4 bases at V and 4 bases at J, with 4 bases in the middle. Germline values: CDR1 ENHRY, CDR2 SYGVKD. The CDR3 runs 11 residues. The DNA for the CDR3 is TGTGCCATCAGTGTCTTCTATGGCTACACCTTC. Translated: CAISVFYGYTF.

This clone was picked up a small number of times. The chain links TRBV5-6 to TRBJ2-7, with 7 bases aligning to TRBD1. V trimming: 4 bases; J trimming: 4 bases; junction bases outside the gene matches: 11. Per germline, CDR1 SGHDT and CDR2 YYEEEE. There are 15 residues in the CDR3. The CDR3 DNA reads TGTGCCAGCAGCCCGGGACGACAGGGTTGGTACGAGCAGTACTTC. Protein product: CASSPGRQGWYEQYF.

V usage is TRBV5-4 and J usage is TRBJ2-7; 14 bases map to TRBD2. The CDR3 consists of 16 residues. Looked up from germline, CDR1 is SGHNT and CDR2 is YYREEE (reference sequence). V lost 4 bases and J lost 1; bases outside the gene matches: 4. Here the CDR3 reads CASSLGLAGVSYEQYF. CDR3 nucleotide sequence: TGTGCCAGCAGCCTGGGACTAGCGGGAGTATCCTACGAGCAGTACTTC. The variable domain in full, completed from reference TRBV5-4 and TRBJ2-7, reads ETGVTQSPTHLIKTRGQQVTLRCSSQSGHNTVSWYQQALGQGPQFIFQYYREEENGRGNFPPRFSGLQFPNYSSELNVNALELDDSALYLCASSLGLAGVSYEQYFGPGTRLTVT.

In nucleotides, the CDR3 is TGTGCCAGCAGCAGCGCAACCGGGACTAGCGGCCAAGAGACCCAGTACTTC. The encoded protein is CASSSATGTSGQETQYF. V is TRBV28 and J is TRBJ2-5; 11 nucleotides match TRBD2. The trim removed 6 bases at V and 1 base at J, leaving 10 bases unmatched. CDR3 length: 17 residues. Germline CDR1 reads MDHEN; CDR2 reads SYDVKM. Full variable domain (missing parts from reference TRBV28 and TRBJ2-5): DVKVTQSSRYLVKRTGEKVFLECVQDMDHENMFWYRQDPGLGLRLIYFSYDVKMKEKGDIPEGYSVSREKKERFSLILESASTNQTSMYLCASSSATGTSGQETQYFGPGTRLLVL.

The J gene is TRBJ2-1, the V gene TRBV19, with D perhaps matching TRBD2 (6 bases). The CDR3 consists of 13 residues. With 10 bases removed from V and 7 bases from J, the gap between germline ends came to 17 bases. Germline assignment: CDR1 LNHDA and CDR2 SQIVND (reference sequence). The chain's CDR3 is CATGVAALNEQFF. CDR3 nucleotide sequence: TGTGCCACTGGTGTAGCGGCATTAAATGAGCAGTTCTTC.

V is TRBV7-2 and J is TRBJ2-3; D might be TRBD2 (6 bases). The CDR3 length is 16 residues. Trimming cost V 1 base and J 3 bases, with 14 bases left between them. Per germline, CDR1 SGHTA and CDR2 FQGNSA. The CDR3 here is CASSLGGGGGTDTQYF. CDR3 DNA: TGTGCCAGCAGCTTAGGGGGCGGAGGAGGGACAGATACGCAGTATTTT.

This chain connects TRBV5-1 to TRBJ1-1, with 10 bases identical to TRBD1. V was clipped by 4 bases and J by 4 bases; unmatched bases: 7. The CDR3 length is 15 residues. Germline V gene data show CDR1 as SGHRS and CDR2 as YFSETQ. This CDR3 is CASSLDRGGTTEAFF. The CDR3 DNA follows: TGCGCCAGCAGCCTGGACAGGGGGGGGACCACTGAAGCTTTCTTT.

The rearrangement uses TRBV27 and TRBJ1-1; D unclear. This CDR3 is built from 13 residues. Germline V gene data show CDR1 as MNHEY and CDR2 as SMNVEV (reference sequence). Trimming took 4 bases from V and 6 from J, leaving 12 bases between them. The CDR3 bases are TGTGCCAGCAGTTCGCGGGTAGTCTCTGAAGCTTTCTTT. The encoded protein is CASSSRVVSEAFF.

V and J are TRBV14 and TRBJ2-2; D unresolved. There are 14 residues in the CDR3. Germline CDR1 is SGHDN and CDR2 is FVKESK. With 4 bases removed from V and 4 bases from J, the gap between germline ends came to 10 bases. In DNA form, the CDR3 reads TGTGCCAGCAGCCCTGGCCCAGTCACCGGGGAGCTGTTTTTT. This translates into CASSPGPVTGELFF. Complete variable domain (other parts from reference TRBV14 and TRBJ2-2): EAGVTQFPSHSVIEKGQTVTLRCDPISGHDNLYWYRRVMGKEIKFLLHFVKESKQDESGMPNNRFLAERTGGTYSTLKVQPAELEDSGVYFCASSPGPVTGELFFGEGSRLTVL.

This chain uses TRBV9 with TRBJ1-2; the D is unclear. This CDR3 comprises 15 residues. V lost 1 base, J lost 1 base, and 11 bases lay in between. Germline V gene lookup returns CDR1 SGDLS and CDR2 YYNGEE. CDR3 bases: TGTGCCAGCAGCGTATCGGCAGCGTTTAACTATGGCTACACCTTC. Translating it yields CASSVSAAFNYGYTF.

This chain joins TRBV7-2 and TRBJ2-1; D ambiguous. Germline V gene sequence: CDR1 SGHTA, CDR2 FQGNSA. V was cut by 1 base and J by 5 bases, with 12 bases left in between. This CDR3 spans 15 amino acids. This CDR3 reads CASSLGPNRDNEQFF. Here the CDR3 DNA reads TGTGCCAGCAGCTTAGGTCCCAATCGAGACAATGAGCAGTTCTTC.

This clone was recorded only once. This sequence joins TRBV18 and TRBJ1-2; 7 bases are shared with TRBD1. With V trimmed by 2 bases and J by 2 bases, 5 bases remained unmatched. The germline V gene encodes CDR1 KGHSH and CDR2 LQKENI. The CDR3 contains 15 residues. The CDR3 sequence is CASSPGDSQNYGYTF. Here the CDR3 DNA reads TGTGCCAGCTCACCAGGGGACAGCCAGAACTATGGCTACACCTTC.

The chain has TRBV15 and TRBJ1-2, with TRBD1 matching 7 bases. This CDR3 spans 14 amino acids. After removal of 8 bases from V and 4 bases from J, the junction contained 10 bases not matched to a gene. CDR1 LNHNV and CDR2 YYDKDF come from the germline V gene (reference sequence). CDR3 sequence reads: CATRGGQPVYGYTF. CDR3 nucleotides: TGTGCCACCCGGGGGGGACAGCCCGTCTATGGCTACACCTTC.

The CDR3 nucleotides are TGTGCCAGCAGTCCGAGGGGACTAGCGGGAGGATGGGAGCAGTACTTC. Amino acids: CASSPRGLAGGWEQYF. This chain connects TRBV27 to TRBJ2-7; TRBD2 agrees at 15 bases. CDR3 size: 16 residues. Germline assignment: CDR1 MNHEY and CDR2 SMNVEV (reference sequence). V was pared by 5 bases and J by 7 bases, with 9 bases of the junction left unmatched.

In this sample, this clone turned up a few times. The chain combines TRBV5-4 with TRBJ2-5; TRBD1 might be the D (6 bases). Germline assignment: CDR1 SGHNT and CDR2 YYREEE (reference sequence). V dropped 4 bases and J dropped 3 bases, with 13 bases sitting between them. This CDR3 contains 14 residues. The CDR3 protein is CASSTRDTEETQYF. The CDR3 DNA reads as TGTGCCAGCAGCACGAGGGACACTGAAGAGACCCAGTACTTC.